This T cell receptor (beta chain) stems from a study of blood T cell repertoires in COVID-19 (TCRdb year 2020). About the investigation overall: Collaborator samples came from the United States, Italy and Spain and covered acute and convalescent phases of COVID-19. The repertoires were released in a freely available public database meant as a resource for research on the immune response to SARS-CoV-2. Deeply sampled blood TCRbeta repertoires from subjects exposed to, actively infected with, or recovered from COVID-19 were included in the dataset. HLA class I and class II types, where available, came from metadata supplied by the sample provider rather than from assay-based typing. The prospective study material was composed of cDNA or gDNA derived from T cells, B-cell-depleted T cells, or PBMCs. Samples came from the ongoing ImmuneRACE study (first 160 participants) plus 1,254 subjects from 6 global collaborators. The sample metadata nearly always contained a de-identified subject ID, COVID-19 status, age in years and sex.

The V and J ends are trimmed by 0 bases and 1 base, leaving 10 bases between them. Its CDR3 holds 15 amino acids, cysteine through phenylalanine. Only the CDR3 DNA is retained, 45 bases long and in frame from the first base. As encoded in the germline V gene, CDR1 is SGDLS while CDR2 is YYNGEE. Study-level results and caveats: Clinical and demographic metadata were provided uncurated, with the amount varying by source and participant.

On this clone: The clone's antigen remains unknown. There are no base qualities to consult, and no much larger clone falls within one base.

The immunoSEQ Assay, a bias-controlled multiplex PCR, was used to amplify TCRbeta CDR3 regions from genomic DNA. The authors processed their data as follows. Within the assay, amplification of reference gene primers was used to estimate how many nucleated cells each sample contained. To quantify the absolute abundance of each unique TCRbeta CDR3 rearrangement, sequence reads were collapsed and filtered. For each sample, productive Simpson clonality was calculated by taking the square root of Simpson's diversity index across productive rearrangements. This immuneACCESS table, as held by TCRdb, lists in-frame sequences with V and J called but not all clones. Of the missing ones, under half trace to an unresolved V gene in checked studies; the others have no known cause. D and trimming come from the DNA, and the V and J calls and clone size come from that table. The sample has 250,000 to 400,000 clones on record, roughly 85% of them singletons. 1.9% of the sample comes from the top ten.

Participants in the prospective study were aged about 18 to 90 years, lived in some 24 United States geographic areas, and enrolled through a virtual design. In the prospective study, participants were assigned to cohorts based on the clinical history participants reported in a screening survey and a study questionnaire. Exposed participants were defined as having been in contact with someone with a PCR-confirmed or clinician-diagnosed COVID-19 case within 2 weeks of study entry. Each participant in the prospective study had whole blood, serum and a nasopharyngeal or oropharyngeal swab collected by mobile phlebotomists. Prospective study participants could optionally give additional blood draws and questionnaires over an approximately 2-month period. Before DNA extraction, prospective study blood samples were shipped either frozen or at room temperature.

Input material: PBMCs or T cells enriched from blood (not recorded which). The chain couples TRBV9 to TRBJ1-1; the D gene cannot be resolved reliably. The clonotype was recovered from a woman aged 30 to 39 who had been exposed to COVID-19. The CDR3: CASSVVEFGNTEAFF. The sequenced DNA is TGTGCCAGCAGCGTAGTTGAATTCGGGAACACTGAAGCTTTCTTT.